The sequence of this TCR beta chain was determined in a study of cytomegalovirus exposure and HLA in healthy donors. This clone was seen a single time. Its matching antigen is unknown. The study, taken as a whole, reports: Earlier analysis found most TCR beta V segments productive about 87% or about 30% of the time. Links to common viral pathogens appeared, in a later analysis, for several of the most significant clusters. TCR beta sequences reportedly predicted most subjects' HLA-A and HLA-B alleles accurately.

The PCR contained 60 Vbeta and 13 Jbeta primers. Sequencing was performed with immunoSEQ multiplex PCR; in TCRdb, only in-frame clones are kept and a portion is missing. The sample has over 130,000 clones; 70% to 80% are singletons. There are 15 residues in the CDR3. Germline V gives CDR1 MNHNS, CDR2 SASEGT. V dropped 2 bases and J dropped 2; count of bases not matched to a gene: 3. This sequence joins TRBV6-1 and TRBJ2-1, with 7 bases identical to TRBD2. Source material: PBMCs. This sequence was found in a human donor in good health. This CDR3 reads CASSELAATYNEQFF. The CDR3 DNA reads as TGTGCCAGCAGTGAACTAGCGGCTACCTACAATGAGCAGTTCTTC.